These T cell receptor beta chains were read from a single sample in a study of shared clonotypes between healthy human individuals. TCRdb keeps only in-frame clones here, not all; method: immunoSEQ multiplex PCR. The data contain over a million clones, roughly 96% of them singletons. Sequencing was performed on naive CD4+ T cells sorted from blood. Receptors originate from a man between 25 and 39 years old in good health. CDR3s include the opening cysteine and the closing phenylalanine or tryptophan. The D gene is left open where the match is weak. Clone sizes are given selectively: once, few, many, or a class where the clone is expanded.

size: -
V: TRBV28
J: TRBJ2-7
D: -
DNA: TGTGCCAGCAGTTTAAGGGACGGCCCTTTCTACGAGCAGTACTTC
CDR3: CASSLRDGPFYEQYF

size: -
V: TRBV5-4
J: TRBJ2-1
D: -
DNA: TGTGCCAGCAGCCAGGTATTAGGCTCCTACAATGAGCAGTTCTTC
CDR3: CASSQVLGSYNEQFF

size: -
V: TRBV18
J: TRBJ2-5
D: -
DNA: TGTGCCAGCACGCAAAAAGAGACCCAGTACTTC
CDR3: CASTQKETQYF

size: -
V: TRBV5-1
J: TRBJ2-5
D: -
DNA: TGCGCCAGCAGCTTAAATACGGGAGACCGGGAGACCCAGTACTTC
CDR3: CASSLNTGDRETQYF

size: -
V: TRBV28
J: TRBJ2-7
D: TRBD1
DNA: TGTGCCAGCAGCTCCCCCGGACAGGGGGCGAACGAGCAGTACTTC
CDR3: CASSSPGQGANEQYF

size: -
V: TRBV7-6
J: TRBJ1-5
D: -
DNA: TGTGCCAGCAGCTTAGATCCGGGGAACGATCAGCCCCAGCATTTT
CDR3: CASSLDPGNDQPQHF

size: -
V: TRBV7-9
J: TRBJ2-2
D: -
DNA: TGTGCCAGCAGCTTCCGACAGCCGAAGAACACCGGGGAGCTGTTTTTT
CDR3: CASSFRQPKNTGELFF

size: -
V: TRBV6-5
J: TRBJ2-5
D: TRBD1
DNA: TGTGCCAGCAGTTACTCGTTGTTTGGGACAGCCGAGACCCAGTACTTC
CDR3: CASSYSLFGTAETQYF

size: -
V: TRBV18
J: TRBJ2-1
D: -
DNA: TGTGCCAGCTCACCCTCGGCATACAATGAGCAGTTCTTC
CDR3: CASSPSAYNEQFF

size: -
V: TRBV2
J: TRBJ1-2
D: TRBD1
DNA: TGTGCCAGCAGAGACCGACAGGGACTCTATGGCTACACCTTC
CDR3: CASRDRQGLYGYTF

size: once
V: TRBV28
J: TRBJ1-2
D: TRBD1
DNA: TGTGCCAGCAGTGGGGACAGGAACTATGGCTACACCTTC
CDR3: CASSGDRNYGYTF

size: -
V: TRBV6-1
J: TRBJ1-1
D: -
DNA: TGTGCCAGCAGCCAGCCCGATACTCTAGTAGCTTTCTTT
CDR3: CASSQPDTLVAFF

size: -
V: TRBV5-1
J: TRBJ2-1
D: -
DNA: TGCGCCAGCAGCTTGTATTTGGCACAGGTTTACAATGAGCAGTTCTTC
CDR3: CASSLYLAQVYNEQFF

size: -
V: TRBV19
J: TRBJ1-1
D: -
DNA: TGTGCCAGTAGTATCGACAGGAACACTGAAGCTTTCTTT
CDR3: CASSIDRNTEAFF

size: -
V: TRBV2
J: TRBJ2-1
D: -
DNA: TGTGCCAGCAGTGGAGATAGCGTTTACAATGAGCAGTTCTTC
CDR3: CASSGDSVYNEQFF

size: -
V: TRBV5-4
J: TRBJ2-7
D: -
DNA: TGTGCCAGCAGCCAAGCGACCTACGAGCAGTACTTC
CDR3: CASSQATYEQYF

size: -
V: TRBV9
J: TRBJ2-1
D: TRBD2
DNA: TGTGCCAGCAGCGTAGCCCCGGGACTAGCTGATTACAATGAGCAGTTCTTC
CDR3: CASSVAPGLADYNEQFF

size: -
V: TRBV29-1
J: TRBJ2-5
D: TRBD1
DNA: TGCAGCGTTGGGACAGGGGAGGAGACCCAGTACTTC
CDR3: CSVGTGEETQYF

size: -
V: TRBV5-1
J: TRBJ1-1
D: -
DNA: TGCGCCAGCAGCTTGGTCGTCGGGGGTGGCGGACGAACTGAAGCTTTCTTT
CDR3: CASSLVVGGGGRTEAFF

size: -
V: TRBV7-2
J: TRBJ2-3
D: -
DNA: TGTGCCAGCACGAGGGGAGAGCGGCCCACAGATACGCAGTATTTT
CDR3: CASTRGERPTDTQYF

size: -
V: TRBV18
J: TRBJ2-7
D: TRBD1
DNA: TGTGCCAGCTCACTCGGACAGGGGGCCACTAGGGAGCAGTACTTC
CDR3: CASSLGQGATREQYF

size: -
V: TRBV5-5
J: TRBJ2-2
D: -
DNA: TGTGCCAGCAGCTTGGCCCTAGGGGCGAACACCGGGGAGCTGTTTTTT
CDR3: CASSLALGANTGELFF

size: -
V: TRBV11-2
J: TRBJ2-7
D: -
DNA: TGTGCCAGCAGGGGGACCTTCGGGCGTCAGGAGCAGTACTTC
CDR3: CASRGTFGRQEQYF

size: once
V: TRBV4-3
J: TRBJ2-7
D: TRBD1
DNA: TGCGCCAGCAGCCAAGCGGGACAGGGCTACGAGCAGTACTTC
CDR3: CASSQAGQGYEQYF

size: -
V: TRBV28
J: TRBJ1-5
D: TRBD1
DNA: TGTGCCAGCAGTTCCCATTCGGGCAGGGGGGGGGATCAGCCCCAGCATTTT
CDR3: CASSSHSGRGGDQPQHF

size: once
V: TRBV7-9
J: TRBJ2-1
D: -
DNA: TGTGCCAGCAAAGGGGCCTACAATGAGCAGTTCTTC
CDR3: CASKGAYNEQFF

size: -
V: TRBV5-1
J: TRBJ1-1
D: -
DNA: TGCGCCAGCAGATCTGGACCATCTGGCGGCACTGAAGCTTTCTTT
CDR3: CASRSGPSGGTEAFF

size: many
V: TRBV5-1
J: TRBJ1-1
D: TRBD1
DNA: TGCGCCAGCAGCCCGGGACAGCCGAACACTGAAGCTTTCTTT
CDR3: CASSPGQPNTEAFF

size: -
V: TRBV11-3
J: TRBJ2-2
D: -
DNA: TGTGCCAGCAGCTTACCTCGACAGAACACCGGGGAGCTGTTTTTT
CDR3: CASSLPRQNTGELFF

size: once
V: TRBV5-1
J: TRBJ2-2
D: TRBD2
DNA: TGCGCCAGCACCCCGGGGGGACTAGCTAGGCCCACCGGGGAGCTGTTTTTT
CDR3: CASTPGGLARPTGELFF

size: once
V: TRBV27
J: TRBJ2-7
D: -
DNA: TGTGCCAGCAGTTCCCCCCCAGGGCACCAGGCGCAGTACTTC
CDR3: CASSSPPGHQAQYF

size: -
V: TRBV27
J: TRBJ2-3
D: TRBD2
DNA: TGTGCCAGCAGTTTAACTAGCGGGGGGCACACAGATACGCAGTATTTT
CDR3: CASSLTSGGHTDTQYF

size: -
V: TRBV5-1
J: TRBJ2-5
D: TRBD1
DNA: TGCGCCAGCAGTTTGAAAAAAACCGGGACAGGTTTACAAGAGACCCAGTACTTC
CDR3: CASSLKKTGTGLQETQYF

size: -
V: TRBV27
J: TRBJ2-5
D: TRBD2
DNA: TGTGCCAGCAGCTTCGGGACTAGCGGCCAAGAGACCCAGTACTTC
CDR3: CASSFGTSGQETQYF

size: -
V: TRBV5-4
J: TRBJ1-1
D: -
DNA: TGTGCCAGCAGCTTAACTAACTCCGGGACTGAAGCTTTCTTT
CDR3: CASSLTNSGTEAFF

size: -
V: TRBV7-2
J: TRBJ2-3
D: TRBD2
DNA: TGTGCCAGCAGCTCAGTGCTAGCGGGTTGGAGCACAGATACGCAGTATTTT
CDR3: CASSSVLAGWSTDTQYF

size: -
V: TRBV9
J: TRBJ2-2
D: -
DNA: TGTGCCAGCAGCGTAGCTCTCGGGAACACCGGGGAGCTGTTTTTT
CDR3: CASSVALGNTGELFF

size: -
V: TRBV5-1
J: TRBJ2-1
D: -
DNA: TGCGCCAGCAGGCGCAACAGGGGGGGCAATGAGCAGTTCTTC
CDR3: CASRRNRGGNEQFF

size: -
V: TRBV18
J: TRBJ2-3
D: TRBD2
DNA: TGTGCCAGCTCACCACTTGGCGGGAGCCCAGGTGGTGATACGCAGTATTTT
CDR3: CASSPLGGSPGGDTQYF

size: -
V: TRBV2
J: TRBJ2-1
D: -
DNA: TGTGCCAGCAGTGAATTGGGACATCAACTCCATGAGCAGTTCTTC
CDR3: CASSELGHQLHEQFF

size: -
V: TRBV5-4
J: TRBJ2-1
D: TRBD2
DNA: TGTGCCAGCACACATAGCGGGGAGTACAATGAGCAGTTCTTC
CDR3: CASTHSGEYNEQFF

size: -
V: TRBV7-2
J: TRBJ2-1
D: -
DNA: TGTGCCAGCAGACCTCGGAGGGACTCATCCAATGAGCAGTTCTTC
CDR3: CASRPRRDSSNEQFF

size: -
V: TRBV2
J: TRBJ1-5
D: -
DNA: TGTGCCAGCAGTGATGACCAGAATAGCAATCAGCCCCAGCATTTT
CDR3: CASSDDQNSNQPQHF

size: -
V: TRBV5-1
J: TRBJ1-3
D: -
DNA: TGCGCCAGCAGCGAAACCGGGAGCTCTGGAAACACCATATATTTT
CDR3: CASSETGSSGNTIYF

size: -
V: TRBV9
J: TRBJ2-7
D: TRBD1
DNA: TGTGCCAGCAGCGCAGGGGGTAGTCCGGACTACGAGCAGTACTTC
CDR3: CASSAGGSPDYEQYF

size: -
V: TRBV7-3
J: TRBJ2-3
D: -
DNA: TGTGCCAGCAGCTTACAAGGGAATGGGGATAGCACAGATACGCAGTATTTT
CDR3: CASSLQGNGDSTDTQYF

size: -
V: TRBV14
J: TRBJ2-5
D: -
DNA: TGTGCCAGCAGCCAGCTAAACAGTAGGCGAGAGACCCAGTACTTC
CDR3: CASSQLNSRRETQYF

size: -
V: TRBV7-2
J: TRBJ2-7
D: -
DNA: TGTGCCAGCAGCTTAGAAGTGGCGGGGGAGCAGTACTTC
CDR3: CASSLEVAGEQYF

size: -
V: TRBV5-4
J: TRBJ1-1
D: -
DNA: TGTGCCAGCAGCTTGAATGAGCTGGGGAGAACGTTAATCTTT
CDR3: CASSLNELGRTLIF

size: -
V: TRBV6-1
J: TRBJ1-2
D: -
DNA: TGTGCCAGCAGTGAGAACGGGGTGGACTATGGCTACACCTTC
CDR3: CASSENGVDYGYTF

size: -
V: TRBV18
J: TRBJ2-1
D: -
DNA: TGTGCCAGCTCACCAACAAGCTATGAGCAGTTCTTC
CDR3: CASSPTSYEQFF

size: once
V: TRBV7-9
J: TRBJ2-7
D: TRBD2
DNA: TGTGCCAGCAGCTTTACTAGCGGGCTCGAGCAGTACTTC
CDR3: CASSFTSGLEQYF